The present TCR beta chain was sequenced within a study of response to subunit inactivated influenza vaccine. Study conclusions and caveats: Authors suggested each seasonal flu vaccination may recruit only limited numbers of new T cells.

As to this clonotype: Its specificity is unknown.

TCRdb independently ran MiXCR on the RT-PCR reads; one entry per CDR3 protein. The sample lists under 950,000 distinct CDR3 sequences, around 21% seen once, with about 9.4% in the top ten. The CDR3 is 13 amino acids. V lost 3 bases and J lost 7, with 12 bases in between. The germline V gene has CDR1 DFQATT and CDR2 SNEGSKA (reference sequence). The material sequenced was PBMCs from blood, taken more than 4 days after vaccination. The gene calls are TRBV20-1 and TRBJ1-4; perhaps TRBD1 as D (5 bases). The clonotype comes from a man between 50 and 59 years old who received an inactivated influenza vaccine. The CDR3 sequence is CSARAGYGEKLFF. DNA for the CDR3: TGCAGTGCTAGGGCAGGGTACGGTGAAAAACTGTTTTTT.